A single sample is the source of the 21 T cell receptor beta chains below, sequenced in a study of blood T cell repertoires in COVID-19. TCRdb keeps only in-frame clones here, not all; method: immunoSEQ multiplex PCR. The sample shows around 160,000 clones, around 80% of them seen only once. Material for sequencing was peripheral blood. The receptors were gathered from a human donor with acute or convalescent COVID-19. The donor label of this sample is uncertain.

The chain couples TRBV3-1 (or the pseudogene TRBV3-2) to TRBJ1-1, with D perhaps TRBD1 (6 bases). CDR1 and CDR2 (germline): LGHDT, YNNKEL (reference sequence). The V end lost 6 bases, the J end lost 3 bases, and 17 bases lay between the germline ends. The CDR3 spans 15 residues. DNA for the CDR3: TGTGCCAGCAGGGTAGGGAAGGGGGGGCACACTGAAGCTTTCTTT. Translated, it gives CASRVGKGGHTEAFF.

V is TRBV6-1 and J is TRBJ2-3, with 7 bases aligning to TRBD2. CDR3 length equals 17 residues. V lost 3 bases to trimming and J lost 5 bases; unmatched junction nucleotides: 14. Germline lookup yields CDR1 MNHNS and CDR2 SASEGT. Here the CDR3 reads CASSEGRGNTGIDTQYF. The CDR3 nucleotides read TGTGCCAGCAGTGAGGGGAGGGGTAACACAGGAATAGATACGCAGTATTTT.

The V gene is TRBV6-6, the J gene TRBJ2-6, with D uncertain. This CDR3 is 16 amino acids long. Germline V gives CDR1 MNHNY, CDR2 SVGAGI (reference sequence). V gave up 4 bases and J gave up 0 bases, with 10 bases separating them. The chain's CDR3 is CASSWAGSSGANVLTF. The CDR3 bases are TGTGCCAGCAGTTGGGCAGGCAGCTCTGGGGCCAACGTCCTGACTTTC.

The chain joins TRBV3-1 (or the pseudogene TRBV3-2) to TRBJ1-1; TRBD1 agrees at 7 bases. This CDR3 is built from 15 residues. V shed 0 bases and J 0 bases; nucleotides not matched to a gene: 1. Germline V gives CDR1 LGHDT, CDR2 YNNKEL (reference sequence). The CDR3 loop is CASSQDRGLNTEAFF. CDR3 nucleotides: TGTGCCAGCAGCCAAGATAGGGGGCTGAACACTGAAGCTTTCTTT.

The V call is TRBV27, the J call TRBJ2-3; 7 positions agree with TRBD1. CDR3 length equals 14 residues. CDR1 MNHEY and CDR2 SMNVEV come from the germline V gene (reference sequence). With V trimmed by 6 bases and J by 4 bases, 7 bases remained unmatched. The CDR3 is CASSPYTGADTQYF. CDR3 DNA sequence: TGTGCCAGCAGCCCTTACACAGGGGCAGATACGCAGTATTTT.

This clone has only a few counts. An end of the junction differs from the germline gene, which may be a read error. The rearrangement links TRBV6-5 to TRBJ2-7; TRBD1 agrees at 10 bases. The germline V gene has CDR1 MNHEY and CDR2 SVGAGI. The CDR3 consists of 11 residues. The CDR3 protein is CASRVDRGDLF. The CDR3 DNA reads as TGTGCCAGCAGAGTGGACAGGGGGGATCTGTTC.

This chain connects TRBV11-2 to TRBJ1-2; D unclear. Trimming pared 5 bases from V and 4 bases from J, leaving 11 bases between. This CDR3 comprises 13 residues. CDR1 is SGHAT and CDR2 is FQNNGV in the germline V gene. Written as DNA, the CDR3 is TGTGCCAGCAGCCCAAAACAGATCTATGGCTACACCTTC. This translates into CASSPKQIYGYTF.

V gene TRBV5-1 combines with J gene TRBJ1-4; unclear D gene. This CDR3 region has 14 residues. Germline V gives CDR1 SGHRS, CDR2 YFSETQ. The ends were cut back, 4 bases at V and 1 base at J, with 8 bases in the middle. The CDR3 sequence: CASSAGVTNEKLFF. The CDR3 region has the DNA TGCGCCAGCAGCGCGGGAGTAACTAATGAAAAACTGTTTTTT. Variable domain in full (rest from reference TRBV5-1 and TRBJ1-4): KAGVTQTPRYLIKTRGQQVTLSCSPISGHRSVSWYQQTPGQGLQFLFEYFSETQRNKGNFPGRFSGRQFSNSRSEMNVSTLELGDSALYLCASSAGVTNEKLFFGSGTQLSVL.

CDR3 region: CASKNGLSGSKNTEAFF. The DNA for the CDR3 is TGTGCCAGCAAAAACGGCCTCTCGGGGAGCAAGAACACTGAAGCTTTCTTT. This chain joins TRBV25-1 and TRBJ1-1; D is undetermined. With 7 bases removed from V and 1 base from J, the gap between germline ends came to 22 bases. The CDR3 sequence is 17 residues long. CDR1 is MGHDK, CDR2 SYGVNS, per germline.

The chain combines TRBV2 with TRBJ2-1; TRBD1 aligns across 9 bases. The germline CDR1 and CDR2 sequences are SNHLY and FYNNEI. The CDR3 is made up of 15 amino acids. Trimming removed 7 bases from V and 3 bases from J; junction bases left unmatched: 7. In DNA, the CDR3 is TGTGCCAGCAATCCCGGGACAGGGATCTACAATGAGCAGTTCTTC. Its protein product is CASNPGTGIYNEQFF.

The CDR3 DNA follows: TGCAGCGCTGCGGTGGCTCGGAACACTGAAGCTTTCTTT. It codes for CSAAVARNTEAFF. The V gene is TRBV29-1, the J gene TRBJ1-1; D gene unclear. Trimming removed 7 bases from V and 1 base from J, with 13 bases in between. CDR3 length: 13 residues. CDR1 is SQVTM, CDR2 ANQGSEA, per germline.

The chain carries TRBV4-3 and TRBJ2-7; D gene unclear. Deletions cut 0 bases from V and 5 bases from J, with 14 bases between. This CDR3 is built from 15 residues. CDR1 and CDR2 (germline): LGHNA, YSLEER. The DNA for the CDR3 is TGCGCCAGCAGCCAAGATCGTTCGGTTCGTAACGAGCAGTACTTC. This codes for CASSQDRSVRNEQYF.

This clone was seen only a few times. This rearrangement joins TRBV9 to TRBJ1-1, with TRBD1 identical over 10 bases. The CDR3 length is 15 residues. J lost 0 bases, V lost 5 bases, and 4 bases had no gene match. Germline lookup yields CDR1 SGDLS and CDR2 YYNGEE. The CDR3 sequence: CASRKGQGLNTEAFF. The CDR3 DNA reads as TGTGCCAGCAGAAAGGGACAGGGGCTGAACACTGAAGCTTTCTTT.

This clone has just a few counts. The chain carries TRBV7-2 and TRBJ1-2, with 9 bases fitting TRBD1. Losses at the gene ends were 6 bases for V and 7 bases for J; bases not matched to a gene: 6. This CDR3 contains 13 residues. Germline V gene data show CDR1 as SGHTA and CDR2 as FQGNSA. CDR3 sequence (DNA): TGTGCCAGCAGAGCACAGGGGGCGATTGGCTACACCTTC. Protein sequence: CASRAQGAIGYTF.

This sequence joins TRBV6-5 and TRBJ2-5, with D perhaps TRBD2 (6 bases). The germline V gene has CDR1 MNHEY and CDR2 SVGAGI. The CDR3 covers 15 residues. V was shortened by 0 bases and J by 4 bases, with 12 bases between the two germline ends. CDR3 amino acids: CASSYSPGLRETQYF. Here the CDR3 DNA reads TGTGCCAGCAGTTACTCGCCGGGACTGCGAGAGACCCAGTACTTC.

The chain joins TRBV19 to TRBJ1-5; D perhaps matches TRBD1 (6 bases). Trimming shortened V by 6 bases and J by 6 bases, and 18 bases separated the two germline ends. In germline, CDR1 is LNHDA, CDR2 SQIVND (reference sequence). The CDR3 has 15 amino acids. For the CDR3, the DNA is TGTGCCAGTAGCTCGGCAGGGGTGGTCGGTCAGCCCCAGCATTTT. It translates to CASSSAGVVGQPQHF.

The chain uses TRBV5-1 and TRBJ2-7; the D gene is possibly TRBD1 (5 bases). V shed 3 bases and J shed 8 bases, with 9 bases lying between them. CDR1 and CDR2 (germline): SGHRS, YFSETQ. The CDR3 spans 11 residues. The CDR3 loop is CASSSQGKQYF. As DNA, the CDR3 is TGCGCCAGCAGCTCTCAGGGAAAGCAGTACTTC.

The V and J genes are TRBV27 and TRBJ2-1; D is unclear. Trimming shortened V by 6 bases and J by 0 bases, and 15 bases separated the two germline ends. The CDR3 loop spans 16 amino acids. Germline V gene data show CDR1 as MNHEY and CDR2 as SMNVEV (reference sequence). The CDR3 spells CASRQTPLSSYNEQFF. DNA of the CDR3: TGTGCCAGCAGGCAAACCCCCCTTAGCTCCTACAATGAGCAGTTCTTC.

V is TRBV6-4 and J is TRBJ2-1, with 8 bases matching TRBD1. Per the germline V gene, CDR1 is MRHNA and CDR2 is SNTAGT. V was clipped by 6 bases and J by 6 bases; unmatched bases: 7. The CDR3 contains 14 residues. CDR3 sequence: CASSAGQGSNEQFF. The CDR3 coding sequence is TGTGCCAGCAGCGCCGGACAGGGTTCCAATGAGCAGTTCTTC.

The J gene is TRBJ2-2, the V gene TRBV30, with D possibly TRBD1 on 6 matching bases. The CDR3 loop spans 14 amino acids. The germline gives CDR1 GTSNPN, CDR2 SVGIG (reference sequence). The CDR3, as DNA: TGTGCGCTAGGGGGAAGAACCCTAGGGAGGGAGCTGTTTTTT. Amino acids: CALGGRTLGRELFF. Full variable domain (missing parts from reference TRBV30 and TRBJ2-2): SQTIHQWPATLVQPVGSPLSLECTVEGTSNPNLYWYRQAAGRGLQLLFYSVGIGQISSEVPQNLSASRPQDRQFILSSKKLLLSDSGFYLCALGGRTLGRELFFGEGSRLTVL.

This clone came up a few times. Here the CDR3 reads CATRSGTGGYNSPLHF. The CDR3 coding sequence is TGTGCCACCCGATCCGGGACAGGGGGCTATAATTCACCCCTCCACTTT. The chain uses TRBV25-1 and TRBJ1-6; 11 nucleotides align to TRBD1. Germline V gives CDR1 MGHDK, CDR2 SYGVNS. Trimming at V came to 10 bases and at J to 3 bases, leaving 8 bases not matched to a gene. The CDR3 extends over 16 amino acids.